Listed below are T cell receptor beta chains from one sample, sequenced in a study of blood T cell repertoires in COVID-19. Using immunoSEQ multiplex PCR, the repertoire was profiled, and TCRdb retains in-frame clones only, with some absent. This sample has 260,000 or so clones, with 70% to 90% found just once. Material: peripheral blood. The receptors were sampled from a human donor in a cohort sampled during active COVID-19. Both conserved end residues are part of each CDR3. The D gene is left open where the match is weak. Size is omitted from some rows. Given values are once, few, many or a class for expanded clones.

clone_size j_call d_call v_call cdr3_nt cdr3_aa
. TRBJ1-2 TRBD1 TRBV28 TGTGCCAGCAGTTACCGGGACAGAGATAACTATGGCTACACCTTC CASSYRDRDNYGYTF
. TRBJ1-4 . TRBV4-3 TGCGCCAGCAGGCGCCAGGGAGGGGAAAAACTGTTTTTT CASRRQGGEKLFF
. TRBJ1-5 TRBD1 TRBV30 TGTGCCTGGAGCTCCCTTCCGGGACAGGAGTACAAGGATCAGCCCCAGCATTTT CAWSSLPGQEYKDQPQHF
. TRBJ2-1 TRBD2 TRBV6-5 TGTGCCAGCAGTTTAGCGGGGGGGAATGAGCAGTTCTTC CASSLAGGNEQFF
. TRBJ2-7 . TRBV7-2 TGTGCCAGCAGCTCCACCTACGAGCAGTACTTC CASSSTYEQYF
. TRBJ2-3 TRBD2 TRBV6-2/TRBV6-3 TGTGCCAGCAGTTACTCGTCGGTAGCGGGAGCGCTAGAATTGACAGATACGCAGTATTTT CASSYSSVAGALELTDTQYF
. TRBJ1-4 . TRBV12-5 TGTGCTAGTGGTTTGGTCCGGGACACGAAACTGTTTTTT CASGLVRDTKLFF
few TRBJ2-7 . TRBV20-1 TGCAGTGCTAGTTATGACAGCACCACCTCCTACGAGCAGTACTTC CSASYDSTTSYEQYF
. TRBJ2-5 . TRBV7-9 TGTGCCAGCAGCTTAGCTTGGCAGGCGCAAGAGACCCAGTACTTC CASSLAWQAQETQYF
. TRBJ1-2 . TRBV6-2/TRBV6-3 TGTGCCAGCAGTTACGGCCGAACAGGGATCTATGGCTACACCTTC CASSYGRTGIYGYTF
. TRBJ2-7 TRBD1 TRBV15 TGTGCCACCAGCACAGGACAGGGGAACGAGCAGTACTTC CATSTGQGNEQYF
few TRBJ2-1 . TRBV15 TGTGCCACCCTCAAGGGGGCCTACAATGAGCAGTTCTTC CATLKGAYNEQFF
. TRBJ1-2 . TRBV14 TGTGCCAGCAGCTACTCCGGGACAACCTATGGCTACACCTTC CASSYSGTTYGYTF
. TRBJ2-4 . TRBV19 TGTGCCAGTACCGCCGGGGGATCGGCCAAAAACATTCAGTACTTC CASTAGGSAKNIQYF
few TRBJ1-2 . TRBV7-9 TGTGCCAGCAGCTTAGGAAGGGGAGGTGGCTACACCTTC CASSLGRGGGYTF
once TRBJ2-7 TRBD2 TRBV7-6 TGTGCCAGCAGCTTAGGCCAGCGGGGGAATGAGCAGTACTTC CASSLGQRGNEQYF